The 14 T cell receptor beta chains reported below all come from one sample, sequenced in a study of cytomegalovirus exposure and HLA in healthy donors. This PCR relied on a set of 60 Vbeta primers and 13 Jbeta primers. Using immunoSEQ multiplex PCR, the repertoire was profiled, and TCRdb retains in-frame clones only, with some absent. This table holds 100,000 to 150,000 clones, roughly 80% found once. What was sequenced was PBMCs. These receptors were taken from a man between 18 and 29 years old in good health and CMV-seronegative.

The CDR3 protein is CAIRSPDQETQYF. The DNA for the CDR3 is TGTGCCATCAGGTCCCCGGACCAAGAGACCCAGTACTTC. The V gene is TRBV10-3, the J gene TRBJ2-5; D unclear. Germline assignment: CDR1 ENHRY and CDR2 SYGVKD. This CDR3 is built from 13 residues. V was cut by 6 bases and J by 0 bases, with 8 bases left in between.

The chain recombines TRBV5-1 with TRBJ2-7, with no clear D. Germline values: CDR1 SGHRS, CDR2 YFSETQ. Trimming removed 4 bases at V and 0 bases at J, with 8 bases between. The CDR3 totals 13 residues. The DNA of the CDR3 is TGCGCCAGCAGCCCTCCGGGCTCCTACGAGCAGTACTTC. As protein: CASSPPGSYEQYF.

This chain joins TRBV7-2 and TRBJ2-1; 7 bases are a match to TRBD1. The CDR3 is 13 residues long. Germline CDR1 and CDR2: SGHTA and FQGNSA. V shed 2 bases, J shed 7 bases, and the junction held 2 bases outside the gene matches. The CDR3 nucleotides are TGTGCCAGCAGCTTATTACAGGGGAATGAGCAGTTCTTC. Amino acid sequence: CASSLLQGNEQFF.

The chain carries TRBV19 and TRBJ1-2, with 9 bases that match TRBD1. The ends lost 3 bases at V and 6 bases at J; junction bases unmatched: 5. The CDR3 is 14 amino acids. Germline V gives CDR1 LNHDA, CDR2 SQIVND (reference sequence). CDR3 bases: TGTGCCAGTAGTATGAACAGGGGGCTGGATGGCTACACCTTC. Its translation: CASSMNRGLDGYTF.

The rearrangement links TRBV5-1 to TRBJ2-5; TRBD1 matches at 11 bases. V gave up 8 bases and J gave up 4 bases; unmatched junction bases: 4. CDR3 length: 13 amino acids. The germline V gene has CDR1 SGHRS and CDR2 YFSETQ. DNA of the CDR3: TGCGCCAGTGGGGGACAGGGGGGAGAGACCCAGTACTTC. Translating gives CASGGQGGETQYF.

The genes are TRBV6-5 and TRBJ1-2; no clear D gene. Trimming cost V 5 bases and J 8 bases, with 15 bases left between them. The CDR3 has 13 amino acids. Germline-derived CDR1 and CDR2 are MNHEY and SVGAGI. CDR3 protein: CASSPAAALGYTF. For the CDR3, the DNA is TGTGCCAGCAGTCCGGCGGCCGCCCTGGGCTACACCTTC.

V and J are TRBV29-1 and TRBJ2-5, with D unresolved. Germline V gene sequence: CDR1 SQVTM, CDR2 ANQGSEA. The CDR3 totals 11 residues. V lost 3 bases, J lost 5 bases, and 7 bases lay in between. For the CDR3, the DNA is TGCAGCGTTGATCTTTCTGAGACCCAGTACTTC. It specifies CSVDLSETQYF.

The chain employs TRBV5-1 and TRBJ2-7; D is possibly TRBD1 (5 bases). CDR1 is SGHRS and CDR2 is YFSETQ in the germline V gene. This CDR3 has 14 amino acids. Trimming removed 0 bases from V and 0 bases from J, with 7 bases in between. CDR3: CASSLDRNSYEQYF. CDR3 nucleotides: TGCGCCAGCAGCTTGGACAGGAACTCCTACGAGCAGTACTTC.

The table lists this clone with a count of one. The chain couples TRBV19 to TRBJ1-4; D is uncertain. V shed 0 bases and J shed 8 bases, with 7 bases lying between them. CDR1 and CDR2 from the germline V gene are LNHDA and SQIVND (reference sequence). The CDR3 is 13 amino acids. The CDR3 loop is CASSIDMEEKLFF. In DNA form, the CDR3 reads TGTGCCAGTAGTATAGACATGGAGGAAAAACTGTTTTTT.

This chain joins TRBV5-1 and TRBJ1-2; 10 positions agree with TRBD1. Germline loops: CDR1 SGHRS, CDR2 YFSETQ. V trimming: 2 bases; J trimming: 2 bases; junction bases outside the gene matches: 3. This CDR3 is 15 amino acids long. CDR3 amino acids: CASSFQDRGNYGYTF. CDR3 in DNA: TGCGCCAGCAGCTTTCAGGACAGGGGGAACTATGGCTACACCTTC. Full variable domain (outside the CDR3, taken from reference TRBV5-1 and TRBJ1-2): KAGVTQTPRYLIKTRGQQVTLSCSPISGHRSVSWYQQTPGQGLQFLFEYFSETQRNKGNFPGRFSGRQFSNSRSEMNVSTLELGDSALYLCASSFQDRGNYGYTFGSGTRLTVV.

This sequence joins TRBV6-6 and TRBJ2-5; no definite D call. Trimming shortened V by 5 bases and J by 5 bases, and 18 bases separated the two germline ends. The germline V gene encodes CDR1 MNHNY and CDR2 SVGAGI (reference sequence). This CDR3 has 15 residues. CDR3 in amino acids: CASSPVRSLSETQYF. CDR3 nucleotide sequence: TGTGCCAGCAGTCCAGTAAGGAGTTTGAGCGAGACCCAGTACTTC.

The chain is built from TRBV27 and TRBJ1-5; weak D call: TRBD1 (5 bases). CDR3 length: 17 residues. V lost 3 bases and J lost 1, with 16 bases in between. Germline CDR1 MNHEY, CDR2 SMNVEV (reference sequence). CDR3 in DNA: TGTGCCAGCAGTTTGGCAGGGTTCGTGGGCAGCAATCAGCCCCAGCATTTT. Protein: CASSLAGFVGSNQPQHF.

The rearrangement joins TRBV7-7 to TRBJ2-7; no clear D gene. The V gene lost 3 bases and the J gene lost 1 base, with 7 bases spanning the gap. The CDR3 contains 13 residues. The germline V gene encodes CDR1 SSHAT and CDR2 FNYEAQ (reference sequence). CDR3 residues: CASSFSGSYEQYF. CDR3 DNA: TGTGCCAGCAGCTTTTCAGGATCCTACGAGCAGTACTTC. The entire variable domain, with the rest obtained from reference TRBV7-7 and TRBJ2-7, is as follows: GAGVSQSPRYKVTKRGQDVTLRCDPISSHATLYWYQQALGQGPEFLTYFNYEAQPDKSGLPSDRFSAERPEGSISTLTIQRTEQRDSAMYRCASSFSGSYEQYFGPGTRLTVT.

This clone has a handful of counts. Other DNA sequences in the sample encode the same CDR3. The chain links TRBV6-1 to TRBJ1-1; D is uncertain. Germline V CDR1 and CDR2: MNHNS, SASEGT. The CDR3 has 13 residues. The V and J ends lost 2 bases and 6 bases respectively, with 10 bases between them. Here the CDR3 reads CASSESWGAEAFF. CDR3 in DNA: TGTGCCAGCAGTGAATCTTGGGGAGCTGAAGCTTTCTTT.